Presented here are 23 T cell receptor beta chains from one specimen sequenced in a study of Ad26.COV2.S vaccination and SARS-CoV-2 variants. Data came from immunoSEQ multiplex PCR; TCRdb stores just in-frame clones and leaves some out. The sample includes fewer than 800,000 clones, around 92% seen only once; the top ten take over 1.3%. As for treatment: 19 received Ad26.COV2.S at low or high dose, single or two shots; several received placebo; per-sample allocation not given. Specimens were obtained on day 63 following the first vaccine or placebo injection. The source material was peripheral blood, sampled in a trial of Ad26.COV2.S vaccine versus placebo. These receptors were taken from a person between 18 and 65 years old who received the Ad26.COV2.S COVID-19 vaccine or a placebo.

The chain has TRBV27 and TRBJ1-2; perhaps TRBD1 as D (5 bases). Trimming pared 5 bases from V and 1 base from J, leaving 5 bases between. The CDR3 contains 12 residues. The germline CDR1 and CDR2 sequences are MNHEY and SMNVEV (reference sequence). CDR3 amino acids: CASSGGNYGYTF. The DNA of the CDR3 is TGTGCCAGCAGTGGGGGTAACTATGGCTACACCTTC.

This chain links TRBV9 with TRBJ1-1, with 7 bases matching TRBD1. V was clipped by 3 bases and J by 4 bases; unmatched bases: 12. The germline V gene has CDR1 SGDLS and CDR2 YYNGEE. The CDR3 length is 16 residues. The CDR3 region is CASSAVGGSGGTEAFF. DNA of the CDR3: TGTGCCAGCAGCGCAGTAGGGGGCTCAGGGGGCACTGAAGCTTTCTTT.

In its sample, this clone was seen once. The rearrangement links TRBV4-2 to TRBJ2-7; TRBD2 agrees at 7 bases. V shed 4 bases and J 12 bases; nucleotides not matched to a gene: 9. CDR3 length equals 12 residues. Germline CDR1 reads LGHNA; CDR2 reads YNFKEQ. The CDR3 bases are TGTGCCAGCAGCCTCTCGGGGGGAGAGACGTACTTC. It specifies CASSLSGGETYF.

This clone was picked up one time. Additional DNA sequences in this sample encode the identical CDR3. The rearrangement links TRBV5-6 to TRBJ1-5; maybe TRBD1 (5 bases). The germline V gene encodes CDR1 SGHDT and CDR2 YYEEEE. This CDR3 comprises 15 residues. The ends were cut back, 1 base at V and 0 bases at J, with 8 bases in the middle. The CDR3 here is CASSLTGDSNQPQHF. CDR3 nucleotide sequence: TGTGCCAGCAGCTTGACAGGTGATAGCAATCAGCCCCAGCATTTT.

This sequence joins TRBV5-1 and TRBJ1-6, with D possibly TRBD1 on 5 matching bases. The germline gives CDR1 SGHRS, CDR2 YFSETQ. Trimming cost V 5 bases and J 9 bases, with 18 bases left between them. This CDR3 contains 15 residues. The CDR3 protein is CASSFAGPEGSPLHF. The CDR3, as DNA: TGCGCCAGCAGTTTTGCGGGACCGGAGGGTTCACCCCTCCACTTT.

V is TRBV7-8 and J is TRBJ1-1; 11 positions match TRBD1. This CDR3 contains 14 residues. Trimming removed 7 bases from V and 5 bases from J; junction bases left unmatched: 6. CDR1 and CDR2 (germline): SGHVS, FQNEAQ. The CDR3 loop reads CASTRTGGDTEAFF. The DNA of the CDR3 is TGTGCCAGCACCCGGACAGGGGGCGATACTGAAGCTTTCTTT. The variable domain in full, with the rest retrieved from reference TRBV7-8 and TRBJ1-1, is GAGVSQSPRYKVAKRGQDVALRCDPISGHVSLFWYQQALGQGPEFLTYFQNEAQLDKSGLPSDRFFAERPEGSVSTLKIQRTQQEDSAVYLCASTRTGGDTEAFFGQGTRLTVV.

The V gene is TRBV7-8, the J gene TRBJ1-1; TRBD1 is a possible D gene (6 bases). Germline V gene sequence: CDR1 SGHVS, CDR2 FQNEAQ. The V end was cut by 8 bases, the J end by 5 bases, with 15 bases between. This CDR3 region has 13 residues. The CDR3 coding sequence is TGTGCCAGCCACTCCGGGCAGGGGACTGAAGCTTTCTTT. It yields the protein CASHSGQGTEAFF. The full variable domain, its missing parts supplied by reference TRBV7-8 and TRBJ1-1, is GAGVSQSPRYKVAKRGQDVALRCDPISGHVSLFWYQQALGQGPEFLTYFQNEAQLDKSGLPSDRFFAERPEGSVSTLKIQRTQQEDSAVYLCASHSGQGTEAFFGQGTRLTVV.

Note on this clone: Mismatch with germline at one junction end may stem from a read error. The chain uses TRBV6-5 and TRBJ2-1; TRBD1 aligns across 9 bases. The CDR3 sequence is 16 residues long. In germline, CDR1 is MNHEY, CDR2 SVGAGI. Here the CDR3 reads CASSNSGQGWPNEQFF. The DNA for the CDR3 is TGTGCCAGCAGTAACTCCGGACAGGGGTGGCCCAATGAGCAGTTCTTC.

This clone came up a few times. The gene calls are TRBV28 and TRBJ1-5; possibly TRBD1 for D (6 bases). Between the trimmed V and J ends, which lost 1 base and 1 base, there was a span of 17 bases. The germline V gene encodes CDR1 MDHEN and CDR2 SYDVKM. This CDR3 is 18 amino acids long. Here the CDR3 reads CASSLSGGALLSNQPQHF. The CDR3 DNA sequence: TGTGCCAGCAGTTTATCCGGGGGGGCCTTATTGAGCAATCAGCCCCAGCATTTT.

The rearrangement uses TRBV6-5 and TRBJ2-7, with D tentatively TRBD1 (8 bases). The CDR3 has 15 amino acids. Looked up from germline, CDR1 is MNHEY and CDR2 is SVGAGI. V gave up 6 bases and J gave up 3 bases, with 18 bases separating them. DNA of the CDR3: TGTGCCAGCAGAAACCACAGGGGGGGCAACTACGAGCAGTACTTC. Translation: CASRNHRGGNYEQYF.

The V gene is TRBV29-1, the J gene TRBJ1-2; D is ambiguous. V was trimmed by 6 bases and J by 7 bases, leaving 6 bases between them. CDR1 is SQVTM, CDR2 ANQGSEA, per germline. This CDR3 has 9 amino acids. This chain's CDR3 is CSVATGYTF. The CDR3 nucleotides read TGCAGCGTCGCCACTGGCTACACCTTC.

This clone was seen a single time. CDR3 DNA sequence: TGTGCCAGCAGTTCCCTCCGGGACTACGACTACAATGAGCAGTTCTTC. It translates to CASSSLRDYDYNEQFF. The chain couples TRBV6-5 to TRBJ2-1, with TRBD2 identical over 7 bases. The CDR3 covers 16 residues. Germline lookup yields CDR1 MNHEY and CDR2 SVGAGI. Trimming cost V 4 bases and J 3 bases; bases outside gene matches: 9.

The CDR3 region has the DNA TGTGCCAGCAGCTTAGATACGGTTGATACGCAGTATTTT. Translated: CASSLDTVDTQYF. This sequence joins TRBV11-3 and TRBJ2-3; the D is unclear. The CDR3 extends over 13 amino acids. Between the trimmed V and J ends, which lost 0 bases and 6 bases, there was a span of 7 bases. Germline lookup yields CDR1 SGHNT and CDR2 YENEEA.

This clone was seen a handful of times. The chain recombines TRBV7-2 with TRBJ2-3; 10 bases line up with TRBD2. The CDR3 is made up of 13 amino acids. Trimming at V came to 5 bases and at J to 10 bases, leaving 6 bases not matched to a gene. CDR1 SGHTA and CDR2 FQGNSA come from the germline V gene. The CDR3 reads CASSQAGGPAQYF. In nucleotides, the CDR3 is TGTGCCAGCAGCCAAGCGGGAGGGCCGGCGCAGTATTTT.

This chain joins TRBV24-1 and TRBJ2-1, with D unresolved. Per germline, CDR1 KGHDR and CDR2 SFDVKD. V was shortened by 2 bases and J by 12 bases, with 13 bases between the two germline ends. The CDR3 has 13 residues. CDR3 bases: TGTGCCACCAGTGATTCGGAGTGGTTTGCGCAGTTCTTC. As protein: CATSDSEWFAQFF.

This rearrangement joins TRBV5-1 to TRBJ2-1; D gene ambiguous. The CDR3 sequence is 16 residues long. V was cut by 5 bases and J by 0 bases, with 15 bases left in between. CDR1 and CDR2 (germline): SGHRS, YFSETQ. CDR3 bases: TGCGCCAGCAGTCTCCCACCGGAGAACTCCTACAATGAGCAGTTCTTC. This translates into CASSLPPENSYNEQFF.

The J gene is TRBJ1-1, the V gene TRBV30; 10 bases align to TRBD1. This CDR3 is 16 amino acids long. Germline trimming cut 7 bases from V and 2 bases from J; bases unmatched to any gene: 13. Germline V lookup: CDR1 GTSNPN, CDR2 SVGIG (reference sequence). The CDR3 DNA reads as TGTGCCTCCCAAAAGGGACAGGGGTTAAGAAACACTGAAGCTTTCTTT. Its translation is CASQKGQGLRNTEAFF.

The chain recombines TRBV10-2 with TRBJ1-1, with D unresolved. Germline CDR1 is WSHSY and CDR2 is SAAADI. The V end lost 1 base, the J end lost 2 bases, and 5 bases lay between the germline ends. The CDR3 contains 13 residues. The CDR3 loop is CASSELLNTEAFF. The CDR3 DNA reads TGCGCCAGCAGTGAGTTGCTTAACACTGAAGCTTTCTTT.

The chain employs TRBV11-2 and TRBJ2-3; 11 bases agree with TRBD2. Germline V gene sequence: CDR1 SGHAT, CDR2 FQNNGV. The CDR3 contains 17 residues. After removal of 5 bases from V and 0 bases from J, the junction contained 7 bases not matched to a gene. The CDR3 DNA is TGTGCCAGCAGCACGACCTGGACTAGCGGGAGCACAGATACGCAGTATTTT. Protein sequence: CASSTTWTSGSTDTQYF.

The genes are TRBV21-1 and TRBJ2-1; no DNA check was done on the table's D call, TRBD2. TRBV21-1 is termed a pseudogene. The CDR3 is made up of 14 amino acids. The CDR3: CASSKRSRYNEQFF. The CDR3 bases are TGTGCCAGCAGCAAAAGGAGTAGATACAATGAGCAGTTCTTC.

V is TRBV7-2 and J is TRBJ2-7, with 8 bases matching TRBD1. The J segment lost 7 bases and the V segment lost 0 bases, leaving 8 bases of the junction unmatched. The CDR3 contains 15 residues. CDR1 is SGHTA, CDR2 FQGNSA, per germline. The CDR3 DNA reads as TGTGCCAGCAGCTTAGCGGGGACAGGCTGGGGGGAGCAGTACTTC. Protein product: CASSLAGTGWGEQYF.

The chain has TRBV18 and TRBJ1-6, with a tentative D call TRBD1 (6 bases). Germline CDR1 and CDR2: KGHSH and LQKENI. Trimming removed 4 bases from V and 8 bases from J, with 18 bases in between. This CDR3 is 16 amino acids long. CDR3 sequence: CASSLRDTRDDSPLHF. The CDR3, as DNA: TGTGCCAGCTCACTCCGGGACACAAGGGATGATTCACCCCTCCACTTT.

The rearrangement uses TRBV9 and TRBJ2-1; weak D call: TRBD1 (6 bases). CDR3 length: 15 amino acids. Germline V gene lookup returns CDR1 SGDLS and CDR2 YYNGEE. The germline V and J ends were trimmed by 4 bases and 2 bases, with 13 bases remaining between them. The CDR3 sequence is CASSPRQATYNEQFF. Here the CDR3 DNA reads TGTGCCAGCAGCCCTCGACAGGCAACCTACAATGAGCAGTTCTTC.